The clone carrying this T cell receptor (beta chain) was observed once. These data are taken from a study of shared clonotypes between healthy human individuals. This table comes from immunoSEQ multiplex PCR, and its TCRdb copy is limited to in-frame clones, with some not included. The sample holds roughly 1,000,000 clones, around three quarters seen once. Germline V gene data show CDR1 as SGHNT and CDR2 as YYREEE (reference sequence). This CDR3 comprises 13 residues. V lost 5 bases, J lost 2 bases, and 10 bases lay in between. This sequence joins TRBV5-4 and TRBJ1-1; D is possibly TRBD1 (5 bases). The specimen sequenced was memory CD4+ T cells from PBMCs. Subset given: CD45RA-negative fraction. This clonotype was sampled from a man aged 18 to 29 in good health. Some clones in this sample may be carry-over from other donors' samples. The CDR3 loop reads CASRSTENTEAFF. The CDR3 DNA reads TGTGCCAGCAGGTCGACAGAAAACACTGAAGCTTTCTTT.